This T cell receptor (beta chain) emerged from a study of vaccination and CD4 T cells after COVID-19. CDR1 MNHNS and CDR2 SASEGT come from the germline V gene. The CDR3 totals 15 residues. Regarding treatment: roughly 11-day PBMC culture with coronavirus spike peptide pools or control peptides (ViraFEST assay). Cultured CD4+ T cell DNA was sequenced using the Oncomine TCR Beta short-read assay. TCRdb recomputed calls from the PCR reads with MiXCR, one row per CDR3 protein. The data contain 10,000 to 15,000 distinct CDR3 sequences, 50% to 70% of them singletons. On this clonotype itself: Its antigen is still unknown. One end of the junction does not line up with germline, which may come from a read error.

This chain connects TRBV6-1 to TRBJ2-1; D is unresolved. This TCR was sampled from a human donor who had recovered from COVID-19. The sample was CD4+ T cells from blood, cultured in vitro. This chain's CDR3 is CASSESSRPNNEQFF. The CDR3 DNA follows: TGCGCCAGCAGTGAGAGTTCGAGACCCAACAATGAGCAGTTCTTC.